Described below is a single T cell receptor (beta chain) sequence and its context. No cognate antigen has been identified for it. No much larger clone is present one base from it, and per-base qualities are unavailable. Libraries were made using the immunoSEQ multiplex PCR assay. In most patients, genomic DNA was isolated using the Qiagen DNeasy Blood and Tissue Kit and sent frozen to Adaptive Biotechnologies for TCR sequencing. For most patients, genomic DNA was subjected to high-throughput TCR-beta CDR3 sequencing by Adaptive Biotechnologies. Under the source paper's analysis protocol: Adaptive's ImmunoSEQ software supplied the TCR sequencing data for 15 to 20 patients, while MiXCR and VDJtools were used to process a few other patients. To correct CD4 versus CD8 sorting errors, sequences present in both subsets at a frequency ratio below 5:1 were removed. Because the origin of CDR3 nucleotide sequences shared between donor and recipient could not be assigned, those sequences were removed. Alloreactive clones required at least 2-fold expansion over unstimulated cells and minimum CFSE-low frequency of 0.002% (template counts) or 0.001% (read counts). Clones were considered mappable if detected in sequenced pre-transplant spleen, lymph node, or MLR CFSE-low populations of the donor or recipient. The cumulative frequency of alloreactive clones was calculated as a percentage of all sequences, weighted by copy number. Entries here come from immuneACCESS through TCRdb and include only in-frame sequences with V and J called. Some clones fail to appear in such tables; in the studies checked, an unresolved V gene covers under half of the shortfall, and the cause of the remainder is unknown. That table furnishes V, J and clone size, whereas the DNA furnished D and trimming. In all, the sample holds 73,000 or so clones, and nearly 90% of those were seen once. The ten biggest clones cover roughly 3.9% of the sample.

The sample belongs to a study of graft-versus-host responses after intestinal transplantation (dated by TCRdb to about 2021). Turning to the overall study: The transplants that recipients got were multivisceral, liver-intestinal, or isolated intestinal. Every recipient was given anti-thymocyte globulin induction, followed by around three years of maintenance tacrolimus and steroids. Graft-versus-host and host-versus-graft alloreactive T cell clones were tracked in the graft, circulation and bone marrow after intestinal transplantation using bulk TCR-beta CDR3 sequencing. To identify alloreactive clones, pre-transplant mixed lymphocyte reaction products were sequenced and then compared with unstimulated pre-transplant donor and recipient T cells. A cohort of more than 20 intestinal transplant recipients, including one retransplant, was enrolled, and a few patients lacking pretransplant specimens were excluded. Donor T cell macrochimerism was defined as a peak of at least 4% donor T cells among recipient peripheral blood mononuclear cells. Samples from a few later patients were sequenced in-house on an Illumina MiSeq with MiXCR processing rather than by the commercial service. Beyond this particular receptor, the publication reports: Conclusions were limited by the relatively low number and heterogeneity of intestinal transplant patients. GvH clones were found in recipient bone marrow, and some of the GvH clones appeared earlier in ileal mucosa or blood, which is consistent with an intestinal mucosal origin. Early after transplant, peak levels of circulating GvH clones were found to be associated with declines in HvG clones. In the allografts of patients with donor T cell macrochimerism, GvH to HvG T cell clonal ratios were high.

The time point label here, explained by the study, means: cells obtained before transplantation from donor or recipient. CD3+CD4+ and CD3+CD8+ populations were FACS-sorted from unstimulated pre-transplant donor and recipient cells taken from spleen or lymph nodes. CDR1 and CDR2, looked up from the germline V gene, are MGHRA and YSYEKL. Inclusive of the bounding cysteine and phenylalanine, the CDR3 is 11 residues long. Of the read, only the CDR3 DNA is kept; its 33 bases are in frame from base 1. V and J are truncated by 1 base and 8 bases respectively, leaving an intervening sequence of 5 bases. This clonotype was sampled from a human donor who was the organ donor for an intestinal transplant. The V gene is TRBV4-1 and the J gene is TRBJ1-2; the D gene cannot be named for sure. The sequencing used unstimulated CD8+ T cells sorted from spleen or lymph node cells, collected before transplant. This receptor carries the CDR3 CASSQGSGYTF. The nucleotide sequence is TGCGCCAGCAGCCAAGGTTCGGGCTACACCTTC.